In this sample, the clone carrying this TCR beta chain turned up a few times. This specimen belongs to a study of blood T cell repertoires in COVID-19. As processed by the authors: Reference gene primer amplification yielded estimated nucleated cell counts. The method was immunoSEQ multiplex PCR; TCRdb's version includes in-frame clones alone and lacks a portion of them. The DNA gave D and trimming, while V, J and clone size come from that table. This table holds over 200,000 clones, about 88% found once. The TCR was taken from a man aged 55 to 69 who had recovered from COVID-19. The sample was peripheral blood.

CDR3 bases: TGTGCCAGCAGCTTGCTTTCGGGGACACGGCGCTACGAGCAGTACTTC. It specifies CASSLLSGTRRYEQYF. V usage is TRBV5-6 and J usage is TRBJ2-7, with D possibly being TRBD1 (6 bases). Per germline, CDR1 SGHDT and CDR2 YYEEEE. This CDR3 spans 16 amino acids. V was clipped by 1 base and J by 3 bases, with 17 bases between them. The full variable domain, in which reference TRBV5-6 and TRBJ2-7 provide the parts outside the CDR3, is DAGVTQSPTHLIKTRGQQVTLRCSPKSGHDTVSWYQQALGQGPQFIFQYYEEEERQRGNFPDRFSGHQFPNYSSELNVNALLLGDSALYLCASSLLSGTRRYEQYFGPGTRLTVT.